This TCR beta chain was profiled in a study of Ad26.COV2.S vaccination and SARS-CoV-2 variants. Findings and limits, study-wide: Analytic work on TCR breadth and depth might have understated the full extent of total T cell responses. Across vaccine and placebo recipients, the breadth of non-spike TCRs was similar.

Regarding this clone: Its antigen is unknown.

Noted treatment: some 19 received Ad26.COV2.S at low or high dose, single or two shots; roughly five received placebo; per-sample allocation not given. The samples were gathered on day 63 after the first injection of vaccine or placebo. Aged 18-55 years, donor was enrolled in Boston in 2020. An Ad26 vector that expressed Wuhan-strain SARS-CoV-2 spike constituted the vaccine. The ends were cut back, 0 bases at V and 1 base at J, with 5 bases in the middle. Germline values: CDR1 SGDLS, CDR2 YYNGEE. This CDR3 has 14 residues. Clones were sequenced by immunoSEQ multiplex PCR, and TCRdb holds only the in-frame ones, with some missing. The sample holds 300,000 to 400,000 clones, around 90% seen once.

The source was peripheral blood, collected in a trial of Ad26.COV2.S vaccine versus placebo. The sequence was obtained from a person aged 18-60 years who received the Ad26.COV2.S COVID-19 vaccine or a placebo. The chain is built from TRBV9 and TRBJ1-5; D remains unclear. Here the CDR3 DNA reads TGTGCCAGCAGCGTAGGCCGGAGCAATCAGCCCCAGCATTTT. It yields the protein CASSVGRSNQPQHF.